The clone carrying this T cell receptor (beta chain) was seen more than once but under ten times. Its antigen is still unknown. This entry belongs to a study of blood T cells in healthy people across ages. The germline CDR1 and CDR2 sequences are SGDLS and YYNGEE. V lost 3 bases, J lost 5 bases, and 12 bases lay in between. The CDR3 contains 14 residues. A second about 7 to 12 cycle PCR used barcoded and J-beta primers. Every sample gave at least 2.5 million paired-end reads containing CDR3. A single record per CDR3 protein comes from TCRdb applying MiXCR to the 5' RACE reads. The top ten clones hold roughly 22% of a sample with more than 550,000 distinct CDR3 sequences, approximately 22% of them seen once. Study conclusions and caveats: The study found TCR beta diversity correlated strongly with naive T cell percentage.

This clonotype was obtained from a man aged 70 or older in good health. The specimen sequenced was blood. The chain couples TRBV9 to TRBJ1-5; TRBD1 might be the D (6 bases). The CDR3 reads CASSGEQGHQPQHF. The CDR3 region has the DNA TGTGCCAGCAGCGGCGAACAGGGACATCAGCCCCAGCATTTT.